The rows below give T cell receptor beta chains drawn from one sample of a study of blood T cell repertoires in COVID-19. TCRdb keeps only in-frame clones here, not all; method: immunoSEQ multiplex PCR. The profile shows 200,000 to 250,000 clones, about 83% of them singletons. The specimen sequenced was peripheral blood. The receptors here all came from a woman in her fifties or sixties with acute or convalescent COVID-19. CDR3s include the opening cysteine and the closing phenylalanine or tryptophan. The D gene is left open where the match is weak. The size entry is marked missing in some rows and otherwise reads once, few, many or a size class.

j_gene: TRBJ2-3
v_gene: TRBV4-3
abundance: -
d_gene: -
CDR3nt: TGCGCCAGCAGCCGCCACCACAGGGTCTCAGATACGCAGTATTTT
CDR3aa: CASSRHHRVSDTQYF

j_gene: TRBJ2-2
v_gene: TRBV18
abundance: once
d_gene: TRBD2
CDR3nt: TGTGCCAGCTCACCACTGCGGGAGTGGGGCACCGGGGAGCTGTTTTTT
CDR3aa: CASSPLREWGTGELFF

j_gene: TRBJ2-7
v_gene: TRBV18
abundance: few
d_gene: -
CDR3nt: TGTGCCAGCTCCCCCGCCGGGGGAAGGGAGCAGTACTTC
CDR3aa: CASSPAGGREQYF

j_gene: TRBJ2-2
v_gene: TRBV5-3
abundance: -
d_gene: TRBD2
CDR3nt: TGTGCCAGAAGACCCCGATGGACTAGCGTTACCGGGGAGCTGTTTTTT
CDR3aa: CARRPRWTSVTGELFF

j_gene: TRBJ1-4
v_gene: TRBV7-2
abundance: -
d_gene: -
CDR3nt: TGTGCCAGCAGCTTGTGGCCAGGAGGGAATGAAAAACTGTTTTTT
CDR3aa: CASSLWPGGNEKLFF

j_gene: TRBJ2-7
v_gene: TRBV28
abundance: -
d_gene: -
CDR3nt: TGTGCCAGCAGTTTATATGATCGGCAGGGCGAGCAGTACTTC
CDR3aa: CASSLYDRQGEQYF

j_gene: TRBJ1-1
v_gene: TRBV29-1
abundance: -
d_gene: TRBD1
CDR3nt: TGCAGCGTTACAAAAGGACAGGCCGTCACTGAAGCTTTCTTT
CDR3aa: CSVTKGQAVTEAFF

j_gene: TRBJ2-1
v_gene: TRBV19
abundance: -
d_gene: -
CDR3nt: TGTGCCAGTCGGCGACTAGTTAGCTCCTACAATGAGCAGTTCTTC
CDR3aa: CASRRLVSSYNEQFF

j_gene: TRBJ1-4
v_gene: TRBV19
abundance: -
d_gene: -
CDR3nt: TGTGCCACTGGTGGAGGGGCGCGGGAAAAACTGTTTTTT
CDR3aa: CATGGGAREKLFF

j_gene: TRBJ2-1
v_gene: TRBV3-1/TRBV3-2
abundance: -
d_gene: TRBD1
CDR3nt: TGTGCCAGCAGCCAGGGACAGAGCTCCTACAATGAGCAGTTCTTC
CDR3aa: CASSQGQSSYNEQFF

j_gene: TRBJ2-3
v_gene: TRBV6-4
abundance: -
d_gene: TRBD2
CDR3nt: TGTGCCAGCAGTGAATTCCGGACTAGCGGGAAAGATACGCAGTATTTT
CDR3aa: CASSEFRTSGKDTQYF

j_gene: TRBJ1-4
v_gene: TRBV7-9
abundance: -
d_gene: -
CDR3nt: TGTGCCAGCAGCTTATCCGTCAAGAGGCATGAAAAACTGTTTTTT
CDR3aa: CASSLSVKRHEKLFF

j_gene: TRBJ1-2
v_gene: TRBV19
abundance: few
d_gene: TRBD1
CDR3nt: TGTGCCAGTAGTCCGACAGGGACCCCCTACTATGGCTACACCTTC
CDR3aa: CASSPTGTPYYGYTF

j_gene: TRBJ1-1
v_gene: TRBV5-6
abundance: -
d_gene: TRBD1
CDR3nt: TGTGCCAGCAGCCCCGGGACAGGGGCCTTAAGTGCTGAAGCTTTCTTT
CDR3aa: CASSPGTGALSAEAFF

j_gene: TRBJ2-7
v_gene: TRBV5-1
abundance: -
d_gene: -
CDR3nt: TGCGCCAGCAGCACCGGACAGTCCTACGAGCAGTACTTC
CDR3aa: CASSTGQSYEQYF

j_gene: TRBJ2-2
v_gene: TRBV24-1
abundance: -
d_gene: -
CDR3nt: TGTGCCACCAGACAGTCCACCGGGGAGCTGTTTTTT
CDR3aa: CATRQSTGELFF

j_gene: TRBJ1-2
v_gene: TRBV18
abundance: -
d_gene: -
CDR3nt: TGTGCCAGCTCTCCAATAAGGGAGGCGGGCTACACCTTC
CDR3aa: CASSPIREAGYTF

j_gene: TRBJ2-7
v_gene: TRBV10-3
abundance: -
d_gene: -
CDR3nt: TGTGCCATCAGGAAGCAGGGAACCTACGAGCAGTACTTC
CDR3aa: CAIRKQGTYEQYF

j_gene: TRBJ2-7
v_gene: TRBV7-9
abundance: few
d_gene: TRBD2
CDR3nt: TGTGCCAGCAGCTTAACCTCACAAGGCGGGAGGGCCAACGAGCAGTACTTC
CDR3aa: CASSLTSQGGRANEQYF

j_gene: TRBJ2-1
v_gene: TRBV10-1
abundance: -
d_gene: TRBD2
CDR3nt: TGCGCCAGCAAAGGCAGCGGGAGGCCGTCGGACAATGAGCAGTTCTTC
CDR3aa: CASKGSGRPSDNEQFF

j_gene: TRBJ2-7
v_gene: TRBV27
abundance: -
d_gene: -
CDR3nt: TGTGCCAGCAGTTTATCGATCGGGTCACACTACGAGCAGTACTTC
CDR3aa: CASSLSIGSHYEQYF

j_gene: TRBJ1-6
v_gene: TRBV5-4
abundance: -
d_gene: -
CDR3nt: TGTGCCAGCAGCTTGCAGGGGCGAAATTCACCCCTCCACTTT
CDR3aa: CASSLQGRNSPLHF

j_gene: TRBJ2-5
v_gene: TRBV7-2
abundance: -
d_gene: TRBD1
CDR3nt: TGTGCCAGCAGCCGGCTCGGGACAGGGGGCGTGGAGACCCAGTACTTC
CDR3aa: CASSRLGTGGVETQYF

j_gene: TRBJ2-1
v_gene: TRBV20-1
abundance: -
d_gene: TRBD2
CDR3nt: TGCAGTGCTAGTACTAGCGGGAGCTCCTACAATGAGCAGTTCTTC
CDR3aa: CSASTSGSSYNEQFF

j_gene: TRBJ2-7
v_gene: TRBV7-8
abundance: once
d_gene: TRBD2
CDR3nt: TGTGCCAGCAGCCTCCGGGCTAGCGGGAGCTCCTACGAGCAGTACTTC
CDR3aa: CASSLRASGSSYEQYF

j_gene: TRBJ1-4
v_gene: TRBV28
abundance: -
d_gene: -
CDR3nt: TGTGCCAGCAGTTTTGGTCGGGTTAATGAAAAACTGTTTTTT
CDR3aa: CASSFGRVNEKLFF

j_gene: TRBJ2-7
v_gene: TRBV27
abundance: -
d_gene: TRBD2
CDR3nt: TGTGCCAGCAGTTTCGGGACTAACTACGAGCAGTACTTC
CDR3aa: CASSFGTNYEQYF

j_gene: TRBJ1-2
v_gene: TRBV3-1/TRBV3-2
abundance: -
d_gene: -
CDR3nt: TGTGCCAGCAGCCATCGACTGAGCGTAAACTATGGCTACACCTTC
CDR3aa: CASSHRLSVNYGYTF

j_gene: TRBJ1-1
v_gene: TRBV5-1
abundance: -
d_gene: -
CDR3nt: TGCGCCAGCAGCTACAGGGTGGACAATGAAGCTTTCTTT
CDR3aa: CASSYRVDNEAFF

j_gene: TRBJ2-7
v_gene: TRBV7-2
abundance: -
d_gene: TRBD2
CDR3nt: TGTGCCAGCAGCTGGCTAGCGGGGGCATCCTACGAGCAGTACTTC
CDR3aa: CASSWLAGASYEQYF

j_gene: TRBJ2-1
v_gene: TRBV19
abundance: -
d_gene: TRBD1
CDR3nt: TGTGCCAGTAGTAGGGACAGAAGGGCGACCTCGTTGTTCTTC
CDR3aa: CASSRDRRATSLFF

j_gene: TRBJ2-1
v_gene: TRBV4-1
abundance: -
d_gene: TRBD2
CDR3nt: TGCGCCAGCAGCCTAAGCGGGGGGGCCTACAATGAGCAGTTCTTC
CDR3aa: CASSLSGGAYNEQFF

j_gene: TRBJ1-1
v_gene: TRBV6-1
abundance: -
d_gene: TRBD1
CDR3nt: TGTGCCAGCAGTGAGTCCGGACAGGGACGCACTGAAGCTTTCTTT
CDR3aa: CASSESGQGRTEAFF

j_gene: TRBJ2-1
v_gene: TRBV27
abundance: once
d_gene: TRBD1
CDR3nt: TGTGCCAGCAGTTTTTACAGGGGATTAGAGGAGCAGTTCTTC
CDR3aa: CASSFYRGLEEQFF

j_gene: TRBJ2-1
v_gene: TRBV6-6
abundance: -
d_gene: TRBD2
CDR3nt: TGTGCCAGCAGTTCTCGGGGGGGTACCTCCTACAATGAGCAGTTCTTC
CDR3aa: CASSSRGGTSYNEQFF

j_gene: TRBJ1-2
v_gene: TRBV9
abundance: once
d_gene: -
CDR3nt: TGTGCCAGCAGCCTTTTACAGGGCCCTAACTATGGCTACACCTTC
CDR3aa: CASSLLQGPNYGYTF

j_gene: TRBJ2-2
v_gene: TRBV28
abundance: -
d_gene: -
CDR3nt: TGTGCCAGCAGTTTCCGGACTACATACACCGGGGAGCTGTTTTTT
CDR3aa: CASSFRTTYTGELFF